This T cell receptor beta chain was recorded in a study of shared clonotypes between healthy human individuals. Notes on the study in general: Four donors shared around 5.1% of their naive CD4 clonotypes. Researchers sampled only blood; tissue repertoires likely differ.

Comments on this clone: Its antigen is still unknown.

The CDR3 totals 15 residues. The V end was cut by 5 bases, the J end by 1 base, with 15 bases between. In germline, CDR1 is KGHSH, CDR2 LQKENI. Assay execution took place at the deep level. In the study's own analysis: Quality scores were absent from the junction-only immunoSEQ sequences, so filtering differed. The assay was immunoSEQ multiplex PCR, and TCRdb's table has in-frame clones only and misses some. The V and J calls and clone size were taken over from that table, and D and trimming were inferred from the DNA. Counted here are around 1.6 million clones, 95% to 99% occurring once; the ten biggest clones make up about 0.42%.

The specimen sequenced was naive CD4+ T cells sorted from blood. Documented subset: CD45RA+ positively selected. The source of this sequence is a young man in good health. The rearrangement links TRBV18 to TRBJ2-7; D might be TRBD1 (7 bases). The CDR3 nucleotides read TGTGCCAGCTCATCTGGAGGGGGCCGGTCCTACGAGCAGTACTTC. Translated: CASSSGGGRSYEQYF.